Below, one T cell receptor beta chain is given with its context. Its antigen is not known. This sample is drawn from a study of siplizumab effects on memory and regulatory T cells. General observations from the study: Naive T cell populations appeared to exhibit greater diversity than memory cells and appeared to be major alloresponse contributors. Naive or memory phenotype assignment was not possible for roughly 80-97% of proliferating CD4+ or CD8+ clones. Reactions containing siplizumab showed mappable alloreactive CD4+ clones averaging roughly 66% Treg-derived, versus 26.9% in controls.

Generated by immunoSEQ multiplex PCR, the TCRdb table keeps only in-frame clones and is missing some. The sample includes about 40,000 clones, roughly 90% of them seen just once. The germline V gene has CDR1 SGHTA and CDR2 FQGNSA. The V gene lost 5 bases and the J gene lost 4 bases, with 11 bases spanning the gap. The CDR3 sequence is 13 residues long. The TCR sequence derives from a human donor in good health. Sample: naive CD4+ T cells sorted from blood. The genes are TRBV7-2 and TRBJ1-2, with D unresolved. For the CDR3, the DNA is TGTGCCAGCAGCCCCGACCCACCCTATGGCTACACCTTC. This translates into CASSPDPPYGYTF.